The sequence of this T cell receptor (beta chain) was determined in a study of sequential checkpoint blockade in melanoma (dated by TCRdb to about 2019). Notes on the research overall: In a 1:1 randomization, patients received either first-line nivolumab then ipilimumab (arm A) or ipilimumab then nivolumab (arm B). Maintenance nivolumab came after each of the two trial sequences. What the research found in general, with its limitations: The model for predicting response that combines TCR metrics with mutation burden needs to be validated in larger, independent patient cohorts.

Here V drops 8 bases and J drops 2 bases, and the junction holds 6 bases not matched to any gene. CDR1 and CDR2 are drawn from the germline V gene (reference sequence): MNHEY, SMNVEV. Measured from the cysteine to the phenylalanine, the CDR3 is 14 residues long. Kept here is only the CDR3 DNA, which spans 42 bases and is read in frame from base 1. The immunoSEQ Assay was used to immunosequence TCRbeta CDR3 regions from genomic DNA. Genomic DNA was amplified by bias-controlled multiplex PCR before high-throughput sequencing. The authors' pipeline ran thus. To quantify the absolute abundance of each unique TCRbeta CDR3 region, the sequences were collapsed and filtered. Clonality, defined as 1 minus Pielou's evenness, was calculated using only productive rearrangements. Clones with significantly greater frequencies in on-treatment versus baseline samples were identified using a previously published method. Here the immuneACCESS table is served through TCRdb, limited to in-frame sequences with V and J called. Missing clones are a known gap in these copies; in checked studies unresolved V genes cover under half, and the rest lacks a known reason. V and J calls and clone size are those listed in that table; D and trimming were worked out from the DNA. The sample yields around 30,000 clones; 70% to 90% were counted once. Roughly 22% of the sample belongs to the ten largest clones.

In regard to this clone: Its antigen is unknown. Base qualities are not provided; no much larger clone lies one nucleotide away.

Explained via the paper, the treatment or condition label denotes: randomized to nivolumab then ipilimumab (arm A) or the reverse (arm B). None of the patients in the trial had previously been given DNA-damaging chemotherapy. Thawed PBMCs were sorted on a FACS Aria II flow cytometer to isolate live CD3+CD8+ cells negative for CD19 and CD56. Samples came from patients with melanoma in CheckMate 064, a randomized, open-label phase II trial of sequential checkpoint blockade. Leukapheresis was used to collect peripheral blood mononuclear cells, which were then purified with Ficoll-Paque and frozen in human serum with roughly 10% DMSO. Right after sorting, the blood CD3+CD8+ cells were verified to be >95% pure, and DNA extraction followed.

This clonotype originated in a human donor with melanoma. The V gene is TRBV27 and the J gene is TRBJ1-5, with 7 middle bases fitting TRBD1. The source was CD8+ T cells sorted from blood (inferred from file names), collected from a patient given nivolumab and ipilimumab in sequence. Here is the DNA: TGTGCCAGCTCGGACAGGAACGGCAATCAGCCCCAGCATTTT. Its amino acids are CASSDRNGNQPQHF.